This T cell receptor (beta chain) appears in the sequencing data of a study of Ad26.COV2.S vaccination and SARS-CoV-2 variants. In the study overall: Doses of Ad26.COV2.S were injected into muscle once or twice, 56 days apart.

The treatment is: some 20 received Ad26.COV2.S at low or high dose, single or two shots; about 5 received placebo; per-sample allocation not given. Samples were taken on day 63 after the first vaccine or placebo injection. This adult donor, from Boston, was 18-55 years old. The study's findings and limits: Overall T cell responses may have been underestimated by the analyses of TCR breadth and depth.

In regard to this clone: Antigen unknown.

Germline-derived CDR1 and CDR2 are LNHNV and YYDKDF (reference sequence). The CDR3 runs 13 residues. V lost 5 bases and J lost 2, with 9 bases in between. Here immunoSEQ multiplex PCR was the method, and the copy in TCRdb shows in-frame clones only, minus some. In the table there are fewer than 500,000 clones, 90% of which are singletons. Material: peripheral blood, obtained in a trial of Ad26.COV2.S vaccine versus placebo. The source is a person between 18 and 65 years old who received the Ad26.COV2.S COVID-19 vaccine or a placebo. This rearrangement joins TRBV15 to TRBJ2-5, with D unresolved. DNA of the CDR3: TGTGCCACCAGCGGCCGTCATCAAGAGACCCAGTACTTC. The encoded protein is CATSGRHQETQYF.